This T cell receptor (beta chain) was observed in a study of blood T cell repertoires in COVID-19. Sequencing used immunoSEQ multiplex PCR; TCRdb keeps in-frame clones, though not all of them. Here the sample spans some 430,000 clones, 90% being singletons. Across fewer than 25 US areas, participants ranged in age from roughly 18 to 89 years. Germline CDR1 reads LGHNT; CDR2 reads FRNRAP. V shed 8 bases and J 4 bases; nucleotides not matched to a gene: 12. CDR3 size: 16 residues. J is TRBJ1-3 and V is TRBV12-5, with TRBD1 matching over 9 bases. Sequencing was done on a sample of PBMCs or T cells enriched from blood (not recorded which). This TCR was sampled from a man aged 18 to 29 who had recovered from COVID-19. This chain's CDR3 is CASLPPGTGTGNTIYF. For the CDR3, the DNA is TGTGCTAGTTTGCCCCCCGGGACAGGGACCGGAAACACCATATATTTT.